The 22 T cell receptor beta chains listed next were all sequenced from one sample in a study of T-cell memory formation after mild COVID-19. Via MiXCR, TCRdb re-called the 5' RACE reads, giving one row per CDR3 protein. This table holds 120,000 to 150,000 distinct CDR3 sequences, under 25% found once. The sample comprised PBMCs or a T cell subset sorted from them (not recorded which). These receptors all stem from an adult woman who had mild COVID-19 (a few samples of this study predate the infection). Cell type and time point are not known.

This clonotype was detected a few times. The chain carries TRBV11-3 and TRBJ2-1; 11 nucleotides line up with TRBD2. This CDR3 spans 16 amino acids. Germline CDR1 is SGHNT and CDR2 is YENEEA. After removal of 4 bases from V and 4 bases from J, the junction contained 6 bases not matched to a gene. The CDR3 region has the DNA TGTGCCAGCAGCTACGCCGGGACTAGCGGATACAATGAGCAGTTCTTC. This sequence encodes CASSYAGTSGYNEQFF.

V and J are TRBV7-2 and TRBJ2-3; 7 nucleotides match TRBD1. Losses at the gene ends were 3 bases for V and 3 bases for J; bases not matched to a gene: 12. CDR3 length: 17 residues. CDR1 is SGHTA and CDR2 is FQGNSA in the germline V gene. The CDR3, as DNA: TGTGCCAGCAGCTTCCAGATCAGCGCCAGGGGGACAGATACGCAGTATTTT. Protein product: CASSFQISARGTDTQYF.

The rearrangement links TRBV5-1 to TRBJ2-3, with 11 bases lining up with TRBD1. The CDR3 spans 16 residues. J gave up 2 bases and V 2 bases, and 4 bases lay outside the gene matches. Per the germline V gene, CDR1 is SGHRS and CDR2 is YFSETQ. The CDR3 loop reads CASSFGQGAATDTQYF. CDR3 bases: TGCGCCAGCAGCTTCGGACAGGGGGCGGCCACAGATACGCAGTATTTT.

The chain joins TRBV5-1 to TRBJ2-7, with D tentatively TRBD1 or TRBD2 (5 bases each). CDR3 size: 14 residues. Trimming took 3 bases from V and 0 from J, leaving 10 bases between them. Germline CDR1 SGHRS, CDR2 YFSETQ. The CDR3 DNA sequence: TGCGCCAGCAGCTCCGGGACCACCTCCTACGAGCAGTACTTC. It codes for CASSSGTTSYEQYF.

This clonotype was counted between two and nine times. The J gene is TRBJ1-1, the V gene TRBV29-1; D unclear. V lost 4 bases to trimming and J lost 1 base, with 16 bases between them. CDR1 SQVTM and CDR2 ANQGSEA come from the germline V gene. The CDR3 sequence is 15 residues long. The CDR3 nucleotides read TGCAGCGTTGTTATCCTTGGTCTAGGGAACACTGAAGCTTTCTTT. Residues: CSVVILGLGNTEAFF.

The V gene is TRBV12-3 or TRBV12-4, the J gene TRBJ1-2, with 10 bases that match TRBD1. Germline trimming cut 5 bases from V and 4 bases from J; bases unmatched to any gene: 7. CDR3 length equals 15 residues. This chain's CDR3 is CASSIPDRGGYGYTF. The CDR3 DNA is TGTGCCAGCAGTATCCCGGACAGGGGGGGCTATGGCTACACCTTC.

The chain is built from TRBV5-1 and TRBJ2-7, with 9 bases lining up with TRBD1. Germline CDR1 is SGHRS and CDR2 is YFSETQ. The V and J ends lost 0 bases and 1 base, in that order; junction bases with no gene match: 2. The CDR3 length is 15 residues. Here the CDR3 reads CASSLGQGVSYEQYF. In DNA, the CDR3 is TGCGCCAGCAGCTTGGGACAGGGGGTGTCCTACGAGCAGTACTTC.

CDR3 region: CASKEGRGMNTEAFF. The CDR3 DNA sequence: TGTGCCAGCAAAGAAGGGCGGGGTATGAACACTGAAGCTTTCTTT. The chain couples TRBV6-1 to TRBJ1-1; D is undetermined. The V end was cut by 7 bases, the J end by 0 bases, with 15 bases between. CDR3 size: 15 residues. Germline CDR1 is MNHNS and CDR2 is SASEGT.

The chain has TRBV7-8 and TRBJ2-5; either TRBD1 or TRBD2 may supply D (6 bases each). The CDR3 consists of 15 residues. The germline V and J ends were trimmed by 6 bases and 0 bases, with 14 bases remaining between them. Germline CDR1 reads SGHVS; CDR2 reads FQNEAQ. The CDR3 coding sequence is TGTGCCAGCAGGGAGGGACGGGACAACCAAGAGACCCAGTACTTC. Its protein is CASREGRDNQETQYF.

This clonotype was seen more than once but under ten times. V and J are TRBV3-2 and TRBJ1-3; the table's D call, TRBD1, has no DNA check behind it. TRBV3-2 is a listed pseudogene. The CDR3 runs to 15 residues. CDR3 in DNA: TGTGCCAGCAGCCAGGGACGCTTCTCTGGAAACACCATATATTTT. Translating gives CASSQGRFSGNTIYF.

This clonotype turned up a few times. The V gene is TRBV6-2 or TRBV6-3, the J gene TRBJ2-3, with TRBD2 matching 7 bases. The CDR3 has 16 amino acids. With 5 bases clipped from V and 4 bases from J, the junction kept 12 bases outside the gene matches. In germline, CDR1 is MNHEY, CDR2 SVGEGT. In DNA form, the CDR3 reads TGTGCCAGCAGTACCCCCCGCGGGAGAGGGTCAGATACGCAGTATTTT. Translating it yields CASSTPRGRGSDTQYF.

The CDR3 region has the DNA TGTGCCAGCAGACAGCAGGGTACCACTAGCACAGATACGCAGTATTTT. Translation gives CASRQQGTTSTDTQYF. The chain joins TRBV11-1 to TRBJ2-3; weak D call: TRBD1 (5 bases). The V end lost 6 bases, the J end lost 0 bases, and 16 bases lay between the germline ends. CDR1 is SGHAT and CDR2 is FQDESV in the germline V gene (reference sequence). The CDR3 length is 16 residues.

The chain carries TRBV7-9 and TRBJ1-6; D not resolved. Trimming pared 0 bases from V and 6 bases from J, leaving 6 bases between. The CDR3 is 14 amino acids. CDR1 and CDR2 from the germline V gene are SEHNR and FQNEAQ (reference sequence). CDR3 loop: CASSLANSNSPLHF. The CDR3 nucleotides read TGTGCCAGCAGCTTAGCCAACTCTAATTCACCCCTCCACTTT.

This clonotype was observed a handful of times. V is TRBV9 and J is TRBJ1-6, with 8 positions matching TRBD1. The CDR3 is 15 amino acids. The V segment lost 4 bases and the J segment 7 bases; nucleotides outside the gene matches: 7. CDR1 is SGDLS, CDR2 YYNGEE, per germline. The CDR3 region is CASSPSGQENSPLHF. DNA of the CDR3: TGTGCCAGCAGCCCCTCGGGACAGGAGAATTCACCCCTCCACTTT.

This chain connects TRBV6-4 to TRBJ2-3; no clear D gene. This CDR3 spans 15 amino acids. V was shortened by 0 bases and J by 1 base, with 8 bases between the two germline ends. Germline V lookup: CDR1 MRHNA, CDR2 SNTAGT. The CDR3 nucleotides are TGTGCCAGCAGTGACTCCCACGCGGGCACAGATACGCAGTATTTT. This codes for CASSDSHAGTDTQYF.

The rearrangement links TRBV20-1 to TRBJ2-3; no reliable D call. This CDR3 spans 12 amino acids. Trimming cost V 5 bases and J 1 base, with 7 bases left between them. The germline V gene encodes CDR1 DFQATT and CDR2 SNEGSKA (reference sequence). The CDR3 coding sequence is TGCAGTGCTTCTGGCCGCACAGATACGCAGTATTTT. Protein: CSASGRTDTQYF.

The chain couples TRBV18 to TRBJ2-7; 13 nucleotides line up with TRBD2. The V gene end was trimmed by 3 bases and the J gene end by 5 bases; junction bases not matched to a gene: 10. CDR1 is KGHSH and CDR2 is LQKENI in the germline V gene. There are 17 residues in the CDR3. CDR3 nucleotides: TGTGCCAGCTCACCTACAAAGGGACTAGCGGGAATCAACGAGCAGTACTTC. Its protein product is CASSPTKGLAGINEQYF.

The chain combines TRBV5-5 with TRBJ2-7; 12 bases are a match to TRBD2. In germline, CDR1 is SGHKS, CDR2 YYEKEE (reference sequence). The CDR3 sequence is 18 residues long. The ends lost 6 bases at V and 1 base at J; junction bases unmatched: 14. DNA for the CDR3: TGTGCCAGCATACCGGGGACTAGCGGGTTACAAAGGTCCTACGAGCAGTACTTC. Translating gives CASIPGTSGLQRSYEQYF.

The rearrangement joins TRBV6-5 to TRBJ1-3, with D tentatively TRBD1 (5 bases). The V gene lost 5 bases and the J gene lost 3 bases, with 14 bases spanning the gap. Germline CDR1 reads MNHEY; CDR2 reads SVGAGI. The CDR3 sequence is 15 residues long. The CDR3 loop is CASSRSQGFGNTIYF. CDR3 nucleotide sequence: TGTGCCAGCAGTCGCTCTCAGGGTTTTGGAAACACCATATATTTT.

Here the CDR3 DNA reads TGTGCCAGCAGCGTTAACGGGGGCTACGAGCAGTACTTC. This encodes CASSVNGGYEQYF. The chain combines TRBV7-3 with TRBJ2-7; tentative D call: TRBD2 (6 bases). The CDR3 length is 13 residues. V lost 5 bases and J 3 bases, leaving 11 bases between the germline ends. CDR1 SGHTA and CDR2 FQGTGA come from the germline V gene.

CDR3 DNA sequence: TGCGCCAGCAGCCAAGATGAGGGGTTACTAGCGGGGTGGTTACAGTATGAGCAGTTCTTC. This sequence encodes CASSQDEGLLAGWLQYEQFF. V is TRBV4-1 and J is TRBJ2-1, with TRBD2 matching 10 bases. The CDR3 totals 20 residues. Germline V gives CDR1 MGHRA, CDR2 YSYEKL. V lost 0 bases to trimming and J lost 8 bases; unmatched junction nucleotides: 19.

Only a few counts were recorded for this clonotype. CDR3 region: CASSQVSRDEQYF. The CDR3 nucleotides read TGTGCCAGCAGCCAAGTATCTCGGGACGAGCAGTACTTC. The chain links TRBV3-1 to TRBJ2-7; D is uncertain. V was clipped by 1 base and J by 5 bases, with 9 bases between them. This CDR3 comprises 13 residues. Germline V gene lookup returns CDR1 LGHDT and CDR2 YNNKEL (reference sequence).